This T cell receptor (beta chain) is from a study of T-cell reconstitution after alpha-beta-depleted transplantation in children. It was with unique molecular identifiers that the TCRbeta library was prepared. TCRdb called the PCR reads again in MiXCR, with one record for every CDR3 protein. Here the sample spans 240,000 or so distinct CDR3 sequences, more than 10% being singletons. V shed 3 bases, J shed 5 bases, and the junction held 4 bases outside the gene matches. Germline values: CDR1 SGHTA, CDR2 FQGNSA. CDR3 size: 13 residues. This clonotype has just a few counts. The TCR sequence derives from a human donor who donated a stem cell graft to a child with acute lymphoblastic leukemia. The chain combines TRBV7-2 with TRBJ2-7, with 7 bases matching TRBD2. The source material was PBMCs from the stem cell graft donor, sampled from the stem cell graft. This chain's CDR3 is CASSFEAGDEQYF. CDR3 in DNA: TGTGCCAGCAGCTTTGAGGCGGGAGACGAGCAGTACTTC.